This entry features one T cell receptor (beta chain) sequence. The data are from a study of blood T cell repertoires in COVID-19. Study context: Spain, Italy and the United States supplied samples that represented acute and convalescent COVID-19. T cells, B-cell-depleted T cells, or PBMCs provided the cDNA or gDNA that served as material.

One Seattle source followed patients from active infection through their disease course. Per the original data handling: Amplification of reference gene primers provided the estimated nucleated cell counts. Clones were sequenced by immunoSEQ multiplex PCR, and TCRdb holds only the in-frame ones, with some missing. From that table come the V and J calls and clone size; the DNA was used to work out D and trimming. Among 170,000 or so clones listed, about 86% were seen once. From germline, CDR1 is SGDLS and CDR2 YYNGEE. Between the trimmed V and J ends, which lost 2 bases and 1 base, there was a span of 9 bases. This CDR3 contains 14 residues.

V gene TRBV9 combines with J gene TRBJ1-1, with D tentatively TRBD1 (5 bases). The sequencing input was peripheral blood. The receptor comes from a woman in her 70s with COVID-19, enrolled during active disease. The CDR3 bases are TGTGCCAGCAGCGTGGGGGGACCGAACACTGAAGCTTTCTTT. This sequence encodes CASSVGGPNTEAFF.